The source of this T cell receptor (beta chain) is a study of T cells expressing NK-cell markers. Study-level information: All TCR beta repertoires analysed originated from sorted CD3+CD56+NKG2C+, CD3+CD56+NKG2C- and CD3+CD56-NKG2C+ T cells. In the group of eight sequenced donors, seven were HCMV-seropositive and one was seronegative. Study results and caveats: Topping the CD3+CD56-NKG2C+ fraction as well were these clonotypes, in several donors.

No DNA is given; TCRdb re-called the 5' RACE reads and lists each CDR3 protein once. Recorded for this sample: about 540,000 distinct CDR3 sequences. Concerning this clonotype itself: The antigen is not known.

The CDR3 has 12 residues. Per germline, CDR1 SEHNR and CDR2 FQNEAQ (reference sequence). This receptor was obtained from a man aged 18 to 29 in good health. The sample was blood T cells: a sorted CD56 or NKG2C T cell subset, CD4+ or CD8+ T cells, or bulk PBMC T cells (not recorded which). The chain has TRBV7-9 and TRBJ1-4. CDR3 amino acids: CASALDWEKLFF.